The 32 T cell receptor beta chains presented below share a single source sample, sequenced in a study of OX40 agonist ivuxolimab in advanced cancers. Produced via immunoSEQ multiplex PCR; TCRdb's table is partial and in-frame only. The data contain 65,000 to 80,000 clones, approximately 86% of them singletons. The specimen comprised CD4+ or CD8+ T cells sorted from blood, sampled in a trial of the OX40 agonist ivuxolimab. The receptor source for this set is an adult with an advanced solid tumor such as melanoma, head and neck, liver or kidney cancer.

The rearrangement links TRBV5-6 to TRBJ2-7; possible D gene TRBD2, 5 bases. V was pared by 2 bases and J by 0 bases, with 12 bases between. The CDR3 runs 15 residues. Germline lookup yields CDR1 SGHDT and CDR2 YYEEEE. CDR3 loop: CASSFSGLYSYEQYF. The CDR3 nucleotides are TGTGCCAGCAGCTTCTCAGGACTTTACTCCTACGAGCAGTACTTC.

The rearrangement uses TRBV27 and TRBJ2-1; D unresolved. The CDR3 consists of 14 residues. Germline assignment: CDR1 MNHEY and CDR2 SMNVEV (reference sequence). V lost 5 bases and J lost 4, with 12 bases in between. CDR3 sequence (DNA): TGTGCCAGCAGTCCTGGACGTACTTACAATGAGCAGTTCTTC. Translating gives CASSPGRTYNEQFF.

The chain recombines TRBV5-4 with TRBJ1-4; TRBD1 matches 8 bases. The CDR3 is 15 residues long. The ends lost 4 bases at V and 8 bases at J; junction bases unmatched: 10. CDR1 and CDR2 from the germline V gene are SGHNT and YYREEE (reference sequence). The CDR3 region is CASSASTGVAEKLFF. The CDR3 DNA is TGTGCCAGCAGCGCCTCGACAGGGGTTGCGGAAAAACTGTTTTTT.

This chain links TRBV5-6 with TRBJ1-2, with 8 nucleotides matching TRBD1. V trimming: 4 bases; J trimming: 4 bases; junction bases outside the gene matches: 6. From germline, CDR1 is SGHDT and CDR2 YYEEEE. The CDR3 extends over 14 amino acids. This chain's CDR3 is CASSDSGGSYGYTF. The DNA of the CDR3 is TGTGCCAGCAGCGATTCAGGGGGCAGCTATGGCTACACCTTC.

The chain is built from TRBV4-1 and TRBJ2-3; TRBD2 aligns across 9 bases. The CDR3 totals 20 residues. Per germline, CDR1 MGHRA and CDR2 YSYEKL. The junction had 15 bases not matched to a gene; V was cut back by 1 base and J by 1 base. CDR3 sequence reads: CASSQVSAEFVAGGTDTQYF. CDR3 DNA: TGCGCCAGCAGCCAAGTATCCGCAGAATTTGTAGCGGGGGGCACAGATACGCAGTATTTT.

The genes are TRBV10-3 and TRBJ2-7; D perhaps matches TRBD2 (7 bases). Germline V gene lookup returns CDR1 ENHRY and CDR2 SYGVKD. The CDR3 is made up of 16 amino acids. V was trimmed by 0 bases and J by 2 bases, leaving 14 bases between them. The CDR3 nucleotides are TGTGCCATCAGTGAGTCTAGGAGGGGGGGGGCCTACGAGCAGTACTTC. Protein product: CAISESRRGGAYEQYF.

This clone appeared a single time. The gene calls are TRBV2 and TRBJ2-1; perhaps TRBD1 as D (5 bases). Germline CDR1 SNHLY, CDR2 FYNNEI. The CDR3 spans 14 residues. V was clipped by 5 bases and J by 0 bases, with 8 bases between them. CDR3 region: CASSPGSSYNEQFF. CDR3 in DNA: TGTGCCAGCAGTCCAGGGTCCTCCTACAATGAGCAGTTCTTC.

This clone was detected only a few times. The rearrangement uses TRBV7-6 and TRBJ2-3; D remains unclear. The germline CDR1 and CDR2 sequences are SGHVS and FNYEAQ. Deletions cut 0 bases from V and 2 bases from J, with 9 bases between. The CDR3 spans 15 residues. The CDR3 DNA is TGTGCCAGCAGCTTAGCAGGAGAGATCACAGATACGCAGTATTTT. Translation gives CASSLAGEITDTQYF. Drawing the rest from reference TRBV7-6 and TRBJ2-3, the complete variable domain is GAGVSQSPRYKVTKRGQDVALRCDPISGHVSLYWYRQALGQGPEFLTYFNYEAQQDKSGLPNDRFSAERPEGSISTLTIQRTEQRDSAMYRCASSLAGEITDTQYFGPGTRLTVL.

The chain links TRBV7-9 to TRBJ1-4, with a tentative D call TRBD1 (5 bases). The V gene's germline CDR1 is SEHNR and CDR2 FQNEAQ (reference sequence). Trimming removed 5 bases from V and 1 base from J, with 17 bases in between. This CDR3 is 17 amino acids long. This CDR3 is CASSPPAGNGTNEKLFF. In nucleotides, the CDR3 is TGTGCCAGCAGCCCCCCGGCAGGGAATGGAACTAATGAAAAACTGTTTTTT.

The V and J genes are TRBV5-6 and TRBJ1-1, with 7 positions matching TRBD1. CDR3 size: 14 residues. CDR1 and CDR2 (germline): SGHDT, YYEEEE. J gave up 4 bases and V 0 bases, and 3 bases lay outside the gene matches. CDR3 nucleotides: TGTGCCAGCAGCTTGGGGACAGGAGGCACTGAAGCTTTCTTT. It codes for CASSLGTGGTEAFF.

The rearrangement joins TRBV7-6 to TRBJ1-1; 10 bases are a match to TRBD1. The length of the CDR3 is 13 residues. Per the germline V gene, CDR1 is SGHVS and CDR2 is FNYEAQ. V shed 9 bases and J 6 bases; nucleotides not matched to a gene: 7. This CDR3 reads CASSPGTGAEAFF. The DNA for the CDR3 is TGTGCCAGTTCGCCCGGGACAGGGGCTGAAGCTTTCTTT.

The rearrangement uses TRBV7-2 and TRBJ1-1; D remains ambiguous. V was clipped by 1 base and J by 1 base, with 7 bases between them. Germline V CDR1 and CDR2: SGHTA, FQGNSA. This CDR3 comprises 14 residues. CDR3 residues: CASSLGPGNTEAFF. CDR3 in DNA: TGTGCCAGCAGCTTAGGGCCAGGGAACACTGAAGCTTTCTTT.

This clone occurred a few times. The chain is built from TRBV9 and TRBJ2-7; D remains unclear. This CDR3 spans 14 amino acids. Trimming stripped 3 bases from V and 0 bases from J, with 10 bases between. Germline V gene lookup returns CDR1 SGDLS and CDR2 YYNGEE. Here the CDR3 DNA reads TGTGCCAGCAGCGCAGGCTTCCTCTCCTACGAGCAGTACTTC. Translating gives CASSAGFLSYEQYF.

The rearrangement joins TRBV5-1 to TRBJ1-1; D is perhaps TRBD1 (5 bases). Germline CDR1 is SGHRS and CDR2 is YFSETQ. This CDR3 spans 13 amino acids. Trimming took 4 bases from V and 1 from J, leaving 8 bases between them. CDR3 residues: CASSLTGNTEAFF. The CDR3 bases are TGCGCCAGCAGCCTCACAGGGAACACTGAAGCTTTCTTT.

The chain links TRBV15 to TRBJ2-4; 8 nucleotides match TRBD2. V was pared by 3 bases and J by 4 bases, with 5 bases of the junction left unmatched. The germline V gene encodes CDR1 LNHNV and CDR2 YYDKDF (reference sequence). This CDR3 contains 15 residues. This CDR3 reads CATSSGGAYKNIQYF. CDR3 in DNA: TGTGCCACCAGCAGCGGGGGGGCCTATAAAAACATTCAGTACTTC.

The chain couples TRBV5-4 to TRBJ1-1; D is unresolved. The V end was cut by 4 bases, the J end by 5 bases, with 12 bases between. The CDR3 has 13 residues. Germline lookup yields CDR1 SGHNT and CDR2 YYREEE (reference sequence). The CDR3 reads CASSGRTGTEAFF. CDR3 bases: TGTGCCAGCAGCGGCAGGACCGGAACTGAAGCTTTCTTT.

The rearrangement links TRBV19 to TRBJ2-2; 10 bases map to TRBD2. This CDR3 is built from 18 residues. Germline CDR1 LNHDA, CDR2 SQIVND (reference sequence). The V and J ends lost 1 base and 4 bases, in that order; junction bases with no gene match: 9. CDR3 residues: CASSIVGLAGVGTGELFF. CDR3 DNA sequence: TGTGCCAGTAGTATAGTTGGGCTAGCGGGAGTGGGCACCGGGGAGCTGTTTTTT.

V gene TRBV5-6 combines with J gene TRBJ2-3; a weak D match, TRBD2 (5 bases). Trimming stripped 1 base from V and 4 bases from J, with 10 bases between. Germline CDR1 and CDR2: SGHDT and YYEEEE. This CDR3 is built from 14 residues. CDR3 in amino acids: CASSLWHSADTQYF. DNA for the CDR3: TGTGCCAGCAGCTTGTGGCATAGCGCAGATACGCAGTATTTT.

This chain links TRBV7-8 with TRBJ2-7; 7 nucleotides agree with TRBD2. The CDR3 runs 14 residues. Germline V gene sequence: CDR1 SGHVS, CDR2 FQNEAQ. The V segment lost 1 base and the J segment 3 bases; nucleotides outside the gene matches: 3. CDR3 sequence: CASSLGPGGYEQYF. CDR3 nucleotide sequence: TGTGCCAGCAGCTTAGGGCCGGGGGGCTACGAGCAGTACTTC.

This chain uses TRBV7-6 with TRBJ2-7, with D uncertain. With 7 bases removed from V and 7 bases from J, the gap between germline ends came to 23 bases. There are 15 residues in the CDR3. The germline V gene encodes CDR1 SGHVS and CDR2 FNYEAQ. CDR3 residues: CASTPLPGQNLEQYF. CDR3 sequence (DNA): TGTGCCAGCACCCCCCTACCGGGCCAAAACTTGGAGCAGTACTTC.

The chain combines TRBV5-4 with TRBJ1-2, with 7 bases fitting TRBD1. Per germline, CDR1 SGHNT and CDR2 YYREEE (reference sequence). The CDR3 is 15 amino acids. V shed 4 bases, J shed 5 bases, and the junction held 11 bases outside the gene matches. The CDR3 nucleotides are TGTGCCAGCAGCACAAGCCCCGGGACAGCTTATGGCTACACCTTC. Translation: CASSTSPGTAYGYTF.

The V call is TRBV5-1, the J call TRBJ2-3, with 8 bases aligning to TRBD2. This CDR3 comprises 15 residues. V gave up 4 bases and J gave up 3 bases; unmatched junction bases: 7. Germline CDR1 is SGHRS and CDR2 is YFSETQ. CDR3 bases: TGCGCCAGCAGCCCTACGGGGGGGCCAACAGATACGCAGTATTTT. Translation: CASSPTGGPTDTQYF.

DNA for the CDR3: TGTGCCAGCTCACCACAGGCAGGGGCCTCTGGAAACACCATATATTTT. This translates into CASSPQAGASGNTIYF. The chain links TRBV18 to TRBJ1-3; the D gene is possibly TRBD1 (6 bases). V was trimmed by 1 base and J by 0 bases, leaving 10 bases between them. Germline V gene data show CDR1 as KGHSH and CDR2 as LQKENI. This CDR3 is 16 amino acids long.

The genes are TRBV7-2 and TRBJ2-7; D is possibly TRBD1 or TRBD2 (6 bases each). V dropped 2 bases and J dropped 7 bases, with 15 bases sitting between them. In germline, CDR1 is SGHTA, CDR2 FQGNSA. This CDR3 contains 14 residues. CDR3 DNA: TGTGCCAGCAGCTTATTCTCGGGGGCGCGGGAGCAGTACTTC. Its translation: CASSLFSGAREQYF.

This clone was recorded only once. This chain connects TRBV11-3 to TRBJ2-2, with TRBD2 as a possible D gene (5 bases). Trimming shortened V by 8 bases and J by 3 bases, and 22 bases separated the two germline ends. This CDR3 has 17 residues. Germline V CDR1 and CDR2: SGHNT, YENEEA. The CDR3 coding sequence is TGTGCCAGCGGTGGCAATGACTGGCGGGTCCACACCGGGGAGCTGTTTTTT. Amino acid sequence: CASGGNDWRVHTGELFF.

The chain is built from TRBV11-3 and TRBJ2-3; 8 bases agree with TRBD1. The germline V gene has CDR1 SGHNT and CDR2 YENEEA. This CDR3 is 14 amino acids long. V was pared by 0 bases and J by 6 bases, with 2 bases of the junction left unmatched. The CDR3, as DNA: TGTGCCAGCAGCTTAGATAGGACAGGGGATACGCAGTATTTT. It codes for CASSLDRTGDTQYF.

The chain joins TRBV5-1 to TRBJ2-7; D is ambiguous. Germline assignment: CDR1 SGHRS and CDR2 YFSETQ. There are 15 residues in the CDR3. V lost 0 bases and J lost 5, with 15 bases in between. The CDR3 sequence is CASSLEPASMDEQYF. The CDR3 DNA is TGCGCCAGCAGCTTGGAACCGGCTTCTATGGACGAGCAGTACTTC.

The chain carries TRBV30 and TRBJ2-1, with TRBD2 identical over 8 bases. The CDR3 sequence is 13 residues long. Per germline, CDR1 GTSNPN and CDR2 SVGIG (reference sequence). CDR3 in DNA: TGTGGGCTGACTAGCGAGTCCTACAATGAGCAGTTCTTC. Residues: CGLTSESYNEQFF.

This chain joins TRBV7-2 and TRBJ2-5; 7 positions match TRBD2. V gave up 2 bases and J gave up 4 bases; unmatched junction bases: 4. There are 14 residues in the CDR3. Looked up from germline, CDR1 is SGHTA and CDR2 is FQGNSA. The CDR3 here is CASSLTGGGETQYF. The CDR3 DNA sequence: TGTGCCAGCAGCTTAACGGGGGGTGGAGAGACCCAGTACTTC.

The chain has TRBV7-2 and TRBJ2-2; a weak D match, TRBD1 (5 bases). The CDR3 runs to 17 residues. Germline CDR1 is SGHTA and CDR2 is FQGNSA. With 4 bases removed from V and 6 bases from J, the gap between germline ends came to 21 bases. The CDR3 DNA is TGTGCCAGCAGCTCCAGCCGGGTGGGGCTGGTGGCCGGGGAGCTGTTTTTT. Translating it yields CASSSSRVGLVAGELFF.

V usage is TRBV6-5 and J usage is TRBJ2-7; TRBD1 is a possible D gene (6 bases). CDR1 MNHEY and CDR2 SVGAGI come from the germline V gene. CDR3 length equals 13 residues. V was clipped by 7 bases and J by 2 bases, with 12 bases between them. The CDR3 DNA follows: TGTGCCAGCACCCGCCAGGGGACCTACGAGCAGTACTTC. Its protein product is CASTRQGTYEQYF.

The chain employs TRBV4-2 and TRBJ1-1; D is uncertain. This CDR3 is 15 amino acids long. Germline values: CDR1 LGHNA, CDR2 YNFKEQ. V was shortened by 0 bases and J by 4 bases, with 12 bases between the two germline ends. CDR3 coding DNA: TGTGCCAGCAGCCAAGAGGGCGCCCCGGGCACTGAAGCTTTCTTT. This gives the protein CASSQEGAPGTEAFF.